These T cell receptor beta chains were read from a single sample in a study of cytomegalovirus exposure and HLA in healthy donors. Clones were read by immunoSEQ multiplex PCR, and TCRdb kept only the in-frame ones, dropping some. Altogether 130,000 to 150,000 clones are present, roughly 73% being singletons, with the ten largest covering around an eighth. Material for sequencing was PBMCs. Receptors were obtained from a human donor in good health. CDR3s include the opening cysteine and the closing phenylalanine or tryptophan. The order of the fields is CDR3 protein, CDR3 DNA, CDR3 length, clone size, V gene, D gene, J gene. The D gene is left open where the match is weak. Not all rows give a size; the values are once, few, many and, for expanded clones, a class.

CDR3 protein: CASSSPHILAGQETQYF
CDR3 DNA: TGTGCCAGCAGCTCCCCCCACATACTAGCGGGTCAAGAGACCCAGTACTTC
CDR3 length: 17
clone size: -
V gene: TRBV14
D gene: TRBD2
J gene: TRBJ2-5

CDR3 protein: CASSLAEGAYEQYF
CDR3 DNA: TGTGCCAGCAGCTTGGCTGAGGGGGCCTACGAGCAGTACTTC
CDR3 length: 14
clone size: -
V gene: TRBV5-4
D gene: -
J gene: TRBJ2-7

CDR3 protein: CASSRTSNTDTQYF
CDR3 DNA: TGTGCCAGCAGCCGGACTAGCAACACAGATACGCAGTATTTT
CDR3 length: 14
clone size: -
V gene: TRBV5-5
D gene: TRBD2
J gene: TRBJ2-3

CDR3 protein: CASSPGTSGSTYEQYF
CDR3 DNA: TGTGCCAGCAGCCCCGGGACTAGCGGGTCAACCTACGAGCAGTACTTC
CDR3 length: 16
clone size: -
V gene: TRBV13
D gene: TRBD2
J gene: TRBJ2-7

CDR3 protein: CASSGTLYEQYF
CDR3 DNA: TGTGCCAGCTCAGGGACACTCTACGAGCAGTACTTC
CDR3 length: 12
clone size: -
V gene: TRBV18
D gene: -
J gene: TRBJ2-7

CDR3 protein: CASSPTLNTEAFF
CDR3 DNA: TGTGCCAGCAGCCCAACATTGAACACTGAAGCTTTCTTT
CDR3 length: 13
clone size: -
V gene: TRBV5-5
D gene: -
J gene: TRBJ1-1

CDR3 protein: CASSPWTGQNTEAFF
CDR3 DNA: TGTGCCAGCAGCCCCTGGACAGGGCAGAACACTGAAGCTTTCTTT
CDR3 length: 15
clone size: -
V gene: TRBV5-4
D gene: TRBD1
J gene: TRBJ1-1

CDR3 protein: CAWSVGPGQPQHF
CDR3 DNA: TGTGCCTGGAGTGTCGGTCCTGGTCAGCCCCAGCATTTT
CDR3 length: 13
clone size: -
V gene: TRBV30
D gene: -
J gene: TRBJ1-5

CDR3 protein: CASSYIQGDRTDTQYF
CDR3 DNA: TGTGCCAGCAGTTACATACAGGGGGATCGCACAGATACGCAGTATTTT
CDR3 length: 16
clone size: -
V gene: TRBV6-5
D gene: TRBD1
J gene: TRBJ2-3

CDR3 protein: CASSQTSGGWQFF
CDR3 DNA: TGTGCCAGCAGCCAGACTAGCGGGGGTTGGCAGTTCTTC
CDR3 length: 13
clone size: -
V gene: TRBV5-4
D gene: TRBD2
J gene: TRBJ2-1

CDR3 protein: CASSRRDRVRGSPLHF
CDR3 DNA: TGTGCCAGCAGTAGGCGTGACAGGGTTCGGGGTTCACCCCTCCACTTT
CDR3 length: 16
clone size: few
V gene: TRBV27
D gene: TRBD1
J gene: TRBJ1-6

CDR3 protein: CASSVEYSAANTGELFF
CDR3 DNA: TGTGCCAGCAGCGTCGAATACTCTGCGGCCAACACCGGGGAGCTGTTTTTT
CDR3 length: 17
clone size: -
V gene: TRBV9
D gene: -
J gene: TRBJ2-2

CDR3 protein: CASSPEQGISYEQYF
CDR3 DNA: TGTGCCAGCAGCCCTGAACAGGGGATCTCCTACGAGCAGTACTTC
CDR3 length: 15
clone size: -
V gene: TRBV14
D gene: TRBD1
J gene: TRBJ2-7

CDR3 protein: CASSEREGYEQYF
CDR3 DNA: TGTGCCAGCAGTGAACGGGAGGGCTACGAGCAGTACTTC
CDR3 length: 13
clone size: -
V gene: TRBV6-4
D gene: TRBD2
J gene: TRBJ2-7

CDR3 protein: CASSQEGLGTQYF
CDR3 DNA: TGCGCCAGCAGCCAAGAAGGACTGGGTACGCAGTATTTT
CDR3 length: 13
clone size: -
V gene: TRBV4-1
D gene: -
J gene: TRBJ2-3

CDR3 protein: CASSLGGGDGEKLFF
CDR3 DNA: TGCGCCAGCAGCTTGGGGGGGGGCGACGGTGAAAAACTGTTTTTT
CDR3 length: 15
clone size: -
V gene: TRBV5-1
D gene: -
J gene: TRBJ1-4

CDR3 protein: CASSTGSYEQYF
CDR3 DNA: TGTGCCAGCAGCACCGGCTCCTACGAGCAGTACTTC
CDR3 length: 12
clone size: -
V gene: TRBV5-4
D gene: -
J gene: TRBJ2-7

CDR3 protein: CASASLSGANVLTF
CDR3 DNA: TGTGCCAGCGCTAGCCTCTCTGGGGCCAACGTCCTGACTTTC
CDR3 length: 14
clone size: -
V gene: TRBV6-5
D gene: -
J gene: TRBJ2-6

CDR3 protein: CASSRKTQGSAEAFF
CDR3 DNA: TGTGCCAGCAGCCGAAAAACACAGGGTTCTGCTGAAGCTTTCTTT
CDR3 length: 15
clone size: -
V gene: TRBV6-5
D gene: -
J gene: TRBJ1-1

CDR3 protein: CASSFGLAGSRSYEQYF
CDR3 DNA: TGTGCCAGCAGCTTTGGGTTAGCGGGGAGTCGCTCATACGAGCAGTACTTC
CDR3 length: 17
clone size: -
V gene: TRBV7-9
D gene: TRBD2
J gene: TRBJ2-7

CDR3 protein: CASSLFQGKDNEQFF
CDR3 DNA: TGCGCCAGCAGCTTGTTTCAGGGGAAGGACAATGAGCAGTTCTTC
CDR3 length: 15
clone size: -
V gene: TRBV5-1
D gene: -
J gene: TRBJ2-1

CDR3 protein: CASSPQTSGTETQYF
CDR3 DNA: TGTGCCAGCAGCCCCCAGACTAGCGGGACGGAGACCCAGTACTTC
CDR3 length: 15
clone size: -
V gene: TRBV25-1
D gene: TRBD2
J gene: TRBJ2-5

CDR3 protein: CASSLLLAGGKNEQYF
CDR3 DNA: TGTGCCAGCAGCTTATTACTAGCGGGGGGGAAAAACGAGCAGTACTTC
CDR3 length: 16
clone size: few
V gene: TRBV11-2
D gene: TRBD2
J gene: TRBJ2-7

CDR3 protein: CATTSGSSYNEQFF
CDR3 DNA: TGTGCCACGACTAGCGGGAGCTCCTACAATGAGCAGTTCTTC
CDR3 length: 14
clone size: few
V gene: TRBV15
D gene: TRBD2
J gene: TRBJ2-1

CDR3 protein: CASRLGRGLWNEQFF
CDR3 DNA: TGTGCCAGCAGGCTGGGAAGGGGCCTATGGAATGAGCAGTTCTTC
CDR3 length: 15
clone size: -
V gene: TRBV5-8
D gene: -
J gene: TRBJ2-1

CDR3 protein: CASSLQGGNQPQHF
CDR3 DNA: TGTGCCAGCAGTTTGCAGGGGGGAAATCAGCCCCAGCATTTT
CDR3 length: 14
clone size: -
V gene: TRBV27
D gene: TRBD1
J gene: TRBJ1-5

CDR3 protein: CASSGDRMGTEAFF
CDR3 DNA: TGTGCCAGCAGTGGGGACAGGATGGGCACTGAAGCTTTCTTT
CDR3 length: 14
clone size: few
V gene: TRBV25-1
D gene: TRBD1
J gene: TRBJ1-1

CDR3 protein: CASSLAGQEANVLTF
CDR3 DNA: TGTGCCAGCAGTTTGGCAGGACAAGAGGCCAACGTCCTGACTTTC
CDR3 length: 15
clone size: few
V gene: TRBV28
D gene: -
J gene: TRBJ2-6

CDR3 protein: CASSQIGQGAISGANVLTF
CDR3 DNA: TGTGCCAGCAGCCAGATTGGACAGGGGGCAATCTCTGGGGCCAACGTCCTGACTTTC
CDR3 length: 19
clone size: few
V gene: TRBV14
D gene: TRBD1
J gene: TRBJ2-6

CDR3 protein: CASSQGLGARPKKLFF
CDR3 DNA: TGCGCCAGCAGCCAAGGGCTAGGGGCGCGACCCAAAAAACTGTTTTTT
CDR3 length: 16
clone size: few
V gene: TRBV4-1
D gene: -
J gene: TRBJ1-4

CDR3 protein: CASSPRTGADPYEQYF
CDR3 DNA: TGTGCCAGCAGCCCCCGGACAGGGGCGGACCCCTACGAGCAGTACTTC
CDR3 length: 16
clone size: -
V gene: TRBV7-9
D gene: TRBD1
J gene: TRBJ2-7

CDR3 protein: CASSLRDRDTNEQFF
CDR3 DNA: TGTGCCAGCAGTTTAAGGGACAGGGACACCAATGAGCAGTTCTTC
CDR3 length: 15
clone size: few
V gene: TRBV28
D gene: TRBD1
J gene: TRBJ2-1

CDR3 protein: CASSLMSGAEAFF
CDR3 DNA: TGTGCCAGCAGCTTAATGTCGGGGGCTGAAGCTTTCTTT
CDR3 length: 13
clone size: -
V gene: TRBV7-8
D gene: -
J gene: TRBJ1-1

CDR3 protein: CASSLVGTGVHEQYF
CDR3 DNA: TGTGCCAGCAGTCTAGTGGGGACAGGGGTCCACGAGCAGTACTTC
CDR3 length: 15
clone size: -
V gene: TRBV27
D gene: TRBD1
J gene: TRBJ2-7

CDR3 protein: CASSQEYSSNQPQHF
CDR3 DNA: TGTGCCAGCAGCCAAGAATACAGTAGCAATCAGCCCCAGCATTTT
CDR3 length: 15
clone size: -
V gene: TRBV4-2
D gene: -
J gene: TRBJ1-5

CDR3 protein: CATSRLVYNEQFF
CDR3 DNA: TGTGCCACCAGCAGACTAGTCTACAATGAGCAGTTCTTC
CDR3 length: 13
clone size: -
V gene: TRBV15
D gene: -
J gene: TRBJ2-1

CDR3 protein: CASSLGQGLNEKLFF
CDR3 DNA: TGTGCCAGCAGCTTAGGTCAGGGGCTGAATGAAAAACTGTTTTTT
CDR3 length: 15
clone size: -
V gene: TRBV7-8
D gene: -
J gene: TRBJ1-4

CDR3 protein: CASSLGGGPYNEQFF
CDR3 DNA: TGTGCCAGCAGCTTAGGCGGGGGCCCTTACAATGAGCAGTTCTTC
CDR3 length: 15
clone size: -
V gene: TRBV7-9
D gene: -
J gene: TRBJ2-1

CDR3 protein: CASSLGLGGPYGYTF
CDR3 DNA: TGTGCCAGCAGCTTAGGGTTGGGAGGACCCTATGGCTACACCTTC
CDR3 length: 15
clone size: -
V gene: TRBV11-3
D gene: -
J gene: TRBJ1-2

CDR3 protein: CARAENSYEQYF
CDR3 DNA: TGTGCCCGTGCGGAGAATTCCTACGAGCAGTACTTC
CDR3 length: 12
clone size: -
V gene: TRBV30
D gene: -
J gene: TRBJ2-7